A single sample gave rise to the 26 T cell receptor beta chains below, sequenced in a study of blood T cells in healthy people across ages. Through a sample-barcoded 5' primer and a J-beta primer mix, a second PCR was run for about 6 to 11 cycles. MiXCR, run by TCRdb on the 5' RACE reads, gives a single entry per CDR3 protein. The table includes approximately 880,000 distinct CDR3 sequences, around 48% detected once. The sample comprised blood. The receptor set was obtained from a young man in good health.

The chain employs TRBV2 and TRBJ2-4; tentatively, D is TRBD1 or TRBD2 (6 bases each). From germline, CDR1 is SNHLY and CDR2 FYNNEI. V lost 6 bases and J 3 bases, leaving 21 bases between the germline ends. The CDR3 is 17 amino acids. Here the CDR3 DNA reads TGTGCCAGCAGCCCCTTCAGTGGGGGGCTTATCAAAAACATTCAGTACTTC. It yields the protein CASSPFSGGLIKNIQYF.

V and J are TRBV29-1 and TRBJ2-7, with a weak D call TRBD1 (6 bases). Trimming took off 1 base at V and 2 bases at J, with 12 bases between the two ends. Germline V gene lookup returns CDR1 SQVTM and CDR2 ANQGSEA. The CDR3 is made up of 14 amino acids. The CDR3 DNA is TGCAGCGTTGAAGTCCAGGGGCAGCCCTACGAGCAGTACTTC. Protein sequence: CSVEVQGQPYEQYF.

This chain uses TRBV28 with TRBJ1-6, with a tentative D call TRBD1 (5 bases). The length of the CDR3 is 14 residues. In germline, CDR1 is MDHEN, CDR2 SYDVKM. The V and J ends lost 5 bases and 7 bases respectively, with 12 bases between them. The chain's CDR3 is CASSTPGVNSPLHF. The CDR3 coding sequence is TGTGCCAGCAGTACCCCGGGGGTGAATTCACCCCTCCACTTT. The full variable domain, its missing parts supplied by reference TRBV28 and TRBJ1-6, is DVKVTQSSRYLVKRTGEKVFLECVQDMDHENMFWYRQDPGLGLRLIYFSYDVKMKEKGDIPEGYSVSREKKERFSLILESASTNQTSMYLCASSTPGVNSPLHFGNGTRLTVT.

The gene calls are TRBV5-4 and TRBJ1-6; TRBD1 might be the D (6 bases). The CDR3 loop spans 19 amino acids. CDR1 is SGHNT and CDR2 is YYREEE in the germline V gene (reference sequence). V lost 3 bases, J lost 2 bases, and 21 bases lay in between. Here the CDR3 reads CASSWQGTSYSAYNSPLHF. CDR3 coding DNA: TGTGCCAGCAGCTGGCAGGGGACCTCCTACTCGGCCTATAATTCACCCCTCCACTTT.

This clonotype was observed a few times. The chain carries TRBV20-1 and TRBJ1-5, with D unresolved. The V gene's germline CDR1 is DFQATT and CDR2 SNEGSKA (reference sequence). CDR3 length: 15 residues. V dropped 1 base and J dropped 0 bases, with 10 bases sitting between them. As DNA, the CDR3 is TGCAGTGCTAGAGGTTCAGACTATAGCAATCAGCCCCAGCATTTT. It codes for CSARGSDYSNQPQHF.

This clonotype has just a few counts. V and J are TRBV4-1 and TRBJ2-5; D may be TRBD1 (5 bases). Germline assignment: CDR1 MGHRA and CDR2 YSYEKL. This CDR3 is built from 16 residues. V dropped 1 base and J dropped 5 bases, with 17 bases sitting between them. CDR3 sequence (DNA): TGCGCCAGCAGCCAAGGCGATAGGGGATTTCGGGAGACCCAGTACTTC. The encoded protein is CASSQGDRGFRETQYF.

The CDR3: CASSQDSGTSYNEQYF. The CDR3 DNA sequence: TGCGCCAGCAGCCAAGATTCAGGGACCTCCTACAATGAGCAGTACTTC. The rearrangement uses TRBV4-3 and TRBJ2-5; the D gene could be TRBD1 or TRBD2 (5 bases each). V gave up 0 bases and J gave up 11 bases, with 22 bases separating them. The CDR3 has 16 residues. Looked up from germline, CDR1 is LGHNA and CDR2 is YSLEER.

The rearrangement links TRBV6-1 to TRBJ1-2; TRBD1 is a possible D gene (6 bases). V was pared by 4 bases and J by 4 bases, with 16 bases between. The CDR3 contains 15 residues. Germline V gives CDR1 MNHNS, CDR2 SASEGT. CDR3 protein: CASSGGDRLVYGYTF. CDR3 coding DNA: TGTGCCAGCAGTGGCGGAGACAGGTTGGTCTATGGCTACACCTTC.

This clonotype has more than one count but fewer than ten. V gene TRBV5-6 combines with J gene TRBJ2-3; no clear D gene. Germline assignment: CDR1 SGHDT and CDR2 YYEEEE. Trimming left V 1 base short and J 4 bases short, with 28 bases between. CDR3 length equals 20 residues. CDR3 sequence (DNA): TGTGCCAGCAGCTTGATCGGAGTACCCTCAGGATTTCCCGACCCAGATACGCAGTATTTT. Translated, it gives CASSLIGVPSGFPDPDTQYF.

The chain combines TRBV28 with TRBJ1-2; possible D gene TRBD1, 5 bases. The CDR3 has 14 amino acids. Germline-derived CDR1 and CDR2 are MDHEN and SYDVKM. V lost 8 bases and J lost 7, with 20 bases in between. Here the CDR3 DNA reads TGTGCCAGCTACTCCGGCGGGAGGGGAACTGGCTACACCTTC. This encodes CASYSGGRGTGYTF.

J is TRBJ2-3 and V is TRBV12-3 or TRBV12-4; the match to TRBD1 covers 8 bases. Trimming cost V 6 bases and J 2 bases; bases outside gene matches: 10. The CDR3 is made up of 16 amino acids. In DNA form, the CDR3 reads TGTGCCAGCAGCTCATCAGGGGGCCCACACACAGATACGCAGTATTTT. It yields the protein CASSSSGGPHTDTQYF.

The rearrangement joins TRBV20-1 to TRBJ2-5, with 10 bases fitting TRBD1. The DNA end lines up better with TRBJ2-7; the J call may be wrong. The CDR3 runs to 14 residues. Germline CDR1 is DFQATT and CDR2 is SNEGSKA (reference sequence). CDR3 region: CSATGTGDWNEQYF. For the CDR3, the DNA is TGCAGTGCTACCGGGACAGGGGATTGGAACGAGCAGTACTTC.

Regarding this clonotype: One junction end disagrees with the germline gene, perhaps due to a read error. The chain links TRBV20-1 to TRBJ2-3; 8 nucleotides align to TRBD1. This CDR3 region has 15 residues. The germline gives CDR1 DFQATT, CDR2 SNEGSKA (reference sequence). CDR3 nucleotides: TGCAGTGCCGAACCGACAGGGGATCCCACAGATGCGCAGTATTTT. Translation gives CSAEPTGDPTDAQYF.

Here the CDR3 reads CASRFQGLSSYNEQFF. For the CDR3, the DNA is TGTGCCAGCAGATTTCAGGGCCTTAGCTCCTACAATGAGCAGTTCTTC. V is TRBV28 and J is TRBJ2-1, with a weak D call TRBD1 (5 bases). Germline CDR1 is MDHEN and CDR2 is SYDVKM. This CDR3 contains 16 residues. V lost 6 bases to trimming and J lost 0 bases, with 15 bases between them.

The chain joins TRBV29-1 to TRBJ1-1, with a tentative D call TRBD1 (6 bases). Trimming removed 7 bases from V and 4 bases from J, with 13 bases in between. The CDR3 loop spans 12 amino acids. CDR1 is SQVTM, CDR2 ANQGSEA, per germline. The CDR3 DNA is TGCAGCGGTGACAGGCTCTCCACTGAAGCTTTCTTT. Its protein is CSGDRLSTEAFF.

J is TRBJ1-2 and V is TRBV7-9; 9 bases map to TRBD1. V trimming: 5 bases; J trimming: 1 base; junction bases outside the gene matches: 5. Germline assignment: CDR1 SEHNR and CDR2 FQNEAQ (reference sequence). The CDR3 totals 15 residues. The chain's CDR3 is CASSRRDRDNYGYTF. CDR3 nucleotide sequence: TGTGCCAGCAGCCGCCGGGACAGGGATAACTATGGCTACACCTTC.

This sequence joins TRBV5-8 and TRBJ2-3, with D unresolved. The CDR3 covers 15 residues. The germline CDR1 and CDR2 sequences are SGHTS and YDEGEE. Trimming removed 4 bases from V and 2 bases from J, with 14 bases in between. CDR3 coding DNA: TGTGCCAGCAGCGTGGACGGTGGGAACACAGATACGCAGTATTTT. Its protein product is CASSVDGGNTDTQYF.

V gene TRBV27 combines with J gene TRBJ2-1, with TRBD2 identical over 8 bases. This CDR3 is built from 15 residues. The germline V gene has CDR1 MNHEY and CDR2 SMNVEV (reference sequence). V lost 2 bases to trimming and J lost 4 bases; unmatched junction nucleotides: 4. The CDR3 coding sequence is TGTGCCAGCAGTTTAACCCGGGGGGGGTACAATGAGCAGTTCTTC. The encoded protein is CASSLTRGGYNEQFF.

The chain recombines TRBV27 with TRBJ1-4; 7 bases align to TRBD1. Trimming removed 5 bases from V and 3 bases from J; junction bases left unmatched: 6. This CDR3 has 15 residues. Germline V gives CDR1 MNHEY, CDR2 SMNVEV (reference sequence). The CDR3 protein is CASSPWDRSNEKLFF. CDR3 DNA: TGTGCCAGCAGTCCCTGGGACAGATCTAATGAAAAACTGTTTTTT.

This chain connects TRBV20-1 to TRBJ2-1; 7 nucleotides align to TRBD1. TRBJ2-7 matches the DNA end more closely, so the J call is doubtful. Germline values: CDR1 DFQATT, CDR2 SNEGSKA (reference sequence). This CDR3 has 13 residues. CDR3 nucleotide sequence: TGCAGTGCTAATCCCGGGACAGACAATGAGCAGTACTTC. Its protein product is CSANPGTDNEQYF.

The chain combines TRBV5-1 with TRBJ1-2; D is unresolved. Germline CDR1 is SGHRS and CDR2 is YFSETQ. This CDR3 is 14 amino acids long. Trimming took off 3 bases at V and 3 bases at J, with 12 bases between the two ends. This chain's CDR3 is CASSSQPDHYGYTF. DNA for the CDR3: TGCGCCAGCAGCTCACAGCCAGATCACTATGGCTACACCTTC.

The chain has TRBV9 and TRBJ1-1, with TRBD1 matching over 8 bases. There are 17 residues in the CDR3. Germline loops: CDR1 SGDLS, CDR2 YYNGEE. V was clipped by 4 bases and J by 6 bases; unmatched bases: 17. CDR3 sequence (DNA): TGTGCCAGCAGCCCGAGACCCCTACAGGGGGGGGTCGCTGAAGCTTTCTTT. Amino acid sequence: CASSPRPLQGGVAEAFF.

The sample holds a few counts of this clonotype. The V gene is TRBV6-5, the J gene TRBJ2-1, with TRBD2 matching 8 bases. Germline loops: CDR1 MNHEY, CDR2 SVGAGI. Trimming cost V 0 bases and J 6 bases; bases outside gene matches: 1. The CDR3 has 14 residues. The CDR3 region has the DNA TGTGCCAGCAGTTACTCGGCGGGAGGCAATGAGCAGTTCTTC. Translation: CASSYSAGGNEQFF.

The sample holds a few counts of this clonotype. V is TRBV2 and J is TRBJ2-3; 8 nucleotides line up with TRBD1. With 8 bases clipped from V and 1 base from J, the junction kept 8 bases outside the gene matches. Germline V gene sequence: CDR1 SNHLY, CDR2 FYNNEI. The CDR3 length is 15 residues. CDR3 nucleotides: TGTGCCAGCTCCCGGGACAGGTTGGGCACAGATACGCAGTATTTT. It codes for CASSRDRLGTDTQYF.

This clonotype has a single count. V is TRBV7-9 and J is TRBJ2-3; the match to TRBD2 covers 8 bases. V was clipped by 2 bases and J by 4 bases; unmatched bases: 14. This CDR3 is built from 18 residues. Germline V gene data show CDR1 as SEHNR and CDR2 as FQNEAQ (reference sequence). The CDR3 bases are TGTGCCAGCAGCTTATGGCCGGGCGGGGGGCCGAGCGCAGATACGCAGTATTTT. It yields the protein CASSLWPGGGPSADTQYF.

The chain has TRBV11-2 and TRBJ1-2, with TRBD1 as a possible D gene (6 bases). CDR1 and CDR2 (germline): SGHAT, FQNNGV. This CDR3 region has 15 residues. V shed 5 bases and J shed 7 bases, with 20 bases lying between them. The CDR3 loop reads CASSPQGSYGFGYTF. CDR3 coding DNA: TGTGCCAGCAGCCCCCAGGGGAGCTACGGCTTTGGCTACACCTTC.